The text below deals with one T cell receptor (beta chain). The assay was immunoSEQ multiplex PCR, and TCRdb's table has in-frame clones only and misses some. The table lists 150,000 to 200,000 clones, 80% to 90% of them singletons. Trimming left V 3 bases short and J 4 bases short, with 18 bases between. The V gene's germline CDR1 is MDHEN and CDR2 SYDVKM. The CDR3 consists of 16 residues. The data originate from a study of blood T cell repertoires in COVID-19. Sequenced sample: peripheral blood. The chain uses TRBV28 and TRBJ1-2; D is uncertain. The clonotype comes from a man in his 70s with active or convalescent COVID-19. The CDR3: CASSLRFGSTVYGYTF. The CDR3 region has the DNA TGTGCCAGCAGTTTGAGGTTTGGGAGCACCGTCTATGGCTACACCTTC.